The 10 T cell receptor beta chains below all came from one sample that was sequenced in a study of blood T cell repertoires in COVID-19. Sequencing was performed with immunoSEQ multiplex PCR; in TCRdb, only in-frame clones are kept and a portion is missing. The table lists under 300,000 clones, 65% to 85% of them singletons. Sequencing input: peripheral blood. Every receptor here comes from a woman aged 40-49 years with active or convalescent COVID-19.

Worth noting for this clone: A much larger clone lies one base from this, so it may be a read error. The V gene is TRBV4-1, the J gene TRBJ1-2, with TRBD1 matching 8 bases. The V and J ends lost 4 bases and 3 bases, in that order; junction bases with no gene match: 1. Germline loops: CDR1 MGHRA, CDR2 YSYEKL. The CDR3 has 13 amino acids. The CDR3 nucleotides are TGCGCCAGCAGCCTGGGACAGGACTATGGCTACACCTTC. It translates to CASSLGQDYGYTF.

The chain links TRBV7-9 to TRBJ2-1; 7 bases map to TRBD2. CDR1 and CDR2 (germline): SEHNR, FQNEAQ (reference sequence). V lost 5 bases, J lost 0 bases, and 7 bases stayed unmatched. There are 16 residues in the CDR3. The CDR3 nucleotides are TGTGCCAGCAGCGGACACGGGGGGAGCTCCTACAATGAGCAGTTCTTC. Its protein is CASSGHGGSSYNEQFF.

The chain recombines TRBV19 with TRBJ1-4; D remains ambiguous. Germline CDR1 reads LNHDA; CDR2 reads SQIVND (reference sequence). The CDR3 spans 15 residues. V lost 4 bases and J 8 bases, leaving 17 bases between the germline ends. The CDR3 sequence is CASSKRTSEGEKLFF. In DNA, the CDR3 is TGTGCCAGTAGTAAACGGACCTCGGAGGGCGAAAAACTGTTTTTT.

The rearrangement links TRBV4-1 to TRBJ1-4; D is undetermined. Germline CDR1 is MGHRA and CDR2 is YSYEKL. The CDR3 extends over 16 amino acids. The germline V and J ends were trimmed by 1 base and 4 bases, with 13 bases remaining between them. The CDR3 DNA reads as TGCGCCAGCAGCCAAGCGGGATCGGAGGTTAATGAAAAACTGTTTTTT. Protein sequence: CASSQAGSEVNEKLFF.

The chain is built from TRBV2 and TRBJ1-2; weak D call: TRBD1 (6 bases). The CDR3 totals 13 residues. Between the trimmed V and J ends, which lost 7 bases and 8 bases, there was a span of 17 bases. Germline values: CDR1 SNHLY, CDR2 FYNNEI. CDR3 DNA sequence: TGTGCCAGCACGTGGGACAACCTAGGGGGCTACACCTTC. Its protein product is CASTWDNLGGYTF.

This chain uses TRBV11-1 with TRBJ2-2; D possibly corresponds to TRBD2 (5 bases). The CDR3 covers 13 residues. Germline V CDR1 and CDR2: SGHAT, FQDESV (reference sequence). Trimming left V 2 bases short and J 6 bases short, with 7 bases between. CDR3 in amino acids: CASSLRRPGELFF. The CDR3 coding sequence is TGTGCCAGCAGCTTACGGAGGCCCGGGGAGCTGTTTTTT. Full variable domain (remainder filled in from reference TRBV11-1 and TRBJ2-2): EAEVAQSPRYKITEKSQAVAFWCDPISGHATLYWYRQILGQGPELLVQFQDESVVDDSQLPKDRFSAERLKGVDSTLKIQPAELGDSAMYLCASSLRRPGELFFGEGSRLTVL.

The chain combines TRBV12-3 or TRBV12-4 with TRBJ2-2; D is undetermined. V dropped 2 bases and J dropped 4 bases, with 5 bases sitting between them. CDR3 length: 13 amino acids. CDR3 nucleotide sequence: TGTGCCAGCAGTTTAAGACTCACCGGGGAGCTGTTTTTT. As protein: CASSLRLTGELFF.

This chain links TRBV7-2 with TRBJ2-3, with 9 positions matching TRBD2. Losses at the gene ends were 4 bases for V and 1 base for J; bases not matched to a gene: 3. CDR1 is SGHTA, CDR2 FQGNSA, per germline. This CDR3 comprises 15 residues. CDR3 coding DNA: TGTGCCAGCAGCTCCAGCGGGGGGCGCACAGATACGCAGTATTTT. It is translated as CASSSSGGRTDTQYF. Using reference TRBV7-2 and TRBJ2-3 for the parts outside the CDR3, the full variable domain is GAGVSQSPSNKVTEKGKDVELRCDPISGHTALYWYRQSLGQGLEFLIYFQGNSAPDKSGLPSDRFSAERTGGSVSTLTIQRTQQEDSAVYLCASSSSGGRTDTQYFGPGTRLTVL.

The gene calls are TRBV19 and TRBJ2-7, with D possibly TRBD1 on 5 matching bases. The CDR3 spans 13 residues. V was clipped by 3 bases and J by 3 bases, with 9 bases between them. Germline V gives CDR1 LNHDA, CDR2 SQIVND (reference sequence). The CDR3 spells CASSIAGLYEQYF. The CDR3 region has the DNA TGTGCCAGTAGTATTGCAGGGCTCTACGAGCAGTACTTC.

This chain uses TRBV6-5 with TRBJ2-1; D is ambiguous. Per germline, CDR1 MNHEY and CDR2 SVGAGI. The CDR3 runs to 11 residues. V lost 6 bases and J 8 bases, leaving 8 bases between the germline ends. The DNA for the CDR3 is TGTGCCAGCAGCGCATCGGATGAGCAGTTCTTC. This sequence encodes CASSASDEQFF.